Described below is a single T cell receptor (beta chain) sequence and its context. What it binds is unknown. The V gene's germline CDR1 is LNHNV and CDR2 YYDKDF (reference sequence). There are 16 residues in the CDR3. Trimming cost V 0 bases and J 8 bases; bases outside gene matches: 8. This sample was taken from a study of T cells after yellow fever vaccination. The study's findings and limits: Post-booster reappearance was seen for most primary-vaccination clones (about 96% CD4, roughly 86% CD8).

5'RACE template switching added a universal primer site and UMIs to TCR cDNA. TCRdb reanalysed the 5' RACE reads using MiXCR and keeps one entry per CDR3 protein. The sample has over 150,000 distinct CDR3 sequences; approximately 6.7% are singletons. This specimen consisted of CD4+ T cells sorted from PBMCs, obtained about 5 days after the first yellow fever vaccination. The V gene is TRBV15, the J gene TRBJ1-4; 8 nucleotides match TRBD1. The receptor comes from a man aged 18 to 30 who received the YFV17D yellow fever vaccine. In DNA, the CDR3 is TGTGCCACCAGCAGAGAGGTGAGGCAGGGGGCGGAAAAACTGTTTTTT. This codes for CATSREVRQGAEKLFF.